This TCR beta chain was recorded in a study of T cell responses to AZD1222 COVID-19 vaccine. Clones were sequenced by immunoSEQ multiplex PCR, and TCRdb holds only the in-frame ones, with some missing. The sample has approximately 100,000 clones, around 87% seen once. Broader study findings: Spike-specific TCR breadth rose after two AZD1222 doses, and depth rose as well. Donors, mostly white British, included more females; clonal diversity was possibly underestimated.

V lost 5 bases and J lost 7; bases outside the gene matches: 7. The V gene's germline CDR1 is SGHTA and CDR2 FQGTGA. CDR3 size: 14 residues. This clone has just a few counts. No antigen is known for it. This sample comprised peripheral blood, obtained 28 days after the second AZD1222 dose. The chain is built from TRBV7-3 and TRBJ1-2; the match to TRBD1 covers 10 bases. This TCR was sampled from an adult who received the AZD1222 COVID-19 vaccine. Here the CDR3 reads CASSPLGQGGGYTF. As DNA, the CDR3 is TGTGCCAGCAGCCCTCTAGGACAGGGGGGTGGCTACACCTTC.